This T cell receptor (beta chain) is drawn from a study of cytomegalovirus exposure and HLA in healthy donors. Study-level points and caveats: High specificity and sensitivity for cytomegalovirus status were reported for the classifier.

This clone was seen a handful of times. Its antigen is undetermined. The CDR3 totals 14 residues. The V gene's germline CDR1 is MNHNS and CDR2 SASEGT. Between the trimmed V and J ends, which lost 1 base and 7 bases, there was a span of 11 bases. PCR involved 60 Vbeta and 13 Jbeta primers. Clones were sequenced by immunoSEQ multiplex PCR, and TCRdb holds only the in-frame ones, with some missing. Here the sample spans some 130,000 clones, over 65% being singletons. The source of this sequence is a man in his forties or fifties in good health and CMV-seronegative. Sequencing input: PBMCs. The rearrangement joins TRBV6-1 to TRBJ1-5; unclear D gene. The CDR3 DNA follows: TGTGCCAGCAGTGAAGGCGGGGTCAAGCAGCCCCAGCATTTT. It codes for CASSEGGVKQPQHF.